The 14 T cell receptor beta chains below were found in one sample sequenced in a study of ipilimumab plus nivolumab after autologous stem cell transplantation. Assay used: immunoSEQ multiplex PCR; TCRdb lists only in-frame clones, some missing. Of almost 15,000 clones in the sample, approximately 72% are singletons; the top ten hold roughly a tenth. Sequenced here: PBMCs, sampled in a trial of ipilimumab plus nivolumab as post-transplant consolidation. These receptors were collected from a male donor with primary mediastinal lymphoma.

The chain employs TRBV11-2 and TRBJ1-2, with 10 bases lining up with TRBD1. This CDR3 is 16 amino acids long. Germline V gene lookup returns CDR1 SGHAT and CDR2 FQNNGV. Losses at the gene ends were 5 bases for V and 2 bases for J; bases not matched to a gene: 8. CDR3 nucleotides: TGTGCCAGCAGCCCGGTGACAGGGGGCGGAAACTATGGCTACACCTTC. It specifies CASSPVTGGGNYGYTF.

This clone was picked up a small number of times. The V and J genes are TRBV6-5 and TRBJ2-1, with D unclear. The CDR3 is 14 residues long. Germline V gene lookup returns CDR1 MNHEY and CDR2 SVGAGI. V lost 5 bases, J lost 6 bases, and 14 bases lay in between. DNA of the CDR3: TGTGCCAGCAGTACGGTCGCGGCCACCAATGAGCAGTTCTTC. This gives the protein CASSTVAATNEQFF.

J is TRBJ1-5 and V is TRBV2; D is uncertain. Per germline, CDR1 SNHLY and CDR2 FYNNEI. CDR3 length: 14 amino acids. The V and J ends lost 4 bases and 7 bases respectively, with 14 bases between them. CDR3 in DNA: TGTGCCAGCAGTGCTCCCCTTCTAGGACAGCCCCAGCATTTT. Encoded protein: CASSAPLLGQPQHF.

J is TRBJ1-5 and V is TRBV6-1; D uncertain. CDR3 length: 14 residues. Trimming shortened V by 6 bases and J by 4 bases, and 13 bases separated the two germline ends. Germline values: CDR1 MNHNS, CDR2 SASEGT. CDR3 DNA sequence: TGTGCCAGCAGCGTATCAGGTGTGAATCAGCCCCAGCATTTT. It specifies CASSVSGVNQPQHF.

The chain combines TRBV5-1 with TRBJ2-1; D possibly corresponds to TRBD1 (6 bases). Trimming pared 1 base from V and 7 bases from J, leaving 12 bases between. The length of the CDR3 is 14 residues. CDR1 and CDR2 from the germline V gene are SGHRS and YFSETQ. The CDR3 region has the DNA TGCGCCAGCAGCTTGAATAGACAGGTGAATGAGCAGTTCTTC. It is translated as CASSLNRQVNEQFF.

The V call is TRBV6-5, the J call TRBJ2-1; no reliable D call. The CDR3 is 14 residues long. CDR1 and CDR2 from the germline V gene are MNHEY and SVGAGI. V lost 6 bases to trimming and J lost 0 bases, with 9 bases between them. The CDR3 sequence is CASSSSSSYNEQFF. The CDR3 DNA reads TGTGCCAGCAGCTCCAGTAGCTCCTACAATGAGCAGTTCTTC.

The chain recombines TRBV18 with TRBJ1-5; maybe TRBD1 (6 bases). Germline values: CDR1 KGHSH, CDR2 LQKENI. The CDR3 runs to 18 residues. The ends were cut back, 3 bases at V and 4 bases at J, with 22 bases in the middle. In DNA, the CDR3 is TGTGCCAGCTCACCCCGTCCCGGGACAAAGGAACCTAATCAGCCCCAGCATTTT. Protein sequence: CASSPRPGTKEPNQPQHF. The whole variable domain, remainder taken from reference TRBV18 and TRBJ1-5, is NAGVMQNPRHLVRRRGQEARLRCSPMKGHSHVYWYRQLPEEGLKFMVYLQKENIIDESGMPKERFSAEFPKEGPSILRIQQVVRGDSAAYFCASSPRPGTKEPNQPQHFGDGTRLSIL.

J is TRBJ2-6 and V is TRBV5-1; D not resolved. V was pared by 2 bases and J by 2 bases, with 11 bases between. Germline loops: CDR1 SGHRS, CDR2 YFSETQ. CDR3 length: 16 residues. CDR3 sequence (DNA): TGCGCCAGCAGCTTCTATGGGCCAACTGGGGCCAACGTCCTGACTTTC. This codes for CASSFYGPTGANVLTF.

This chain joins TRBV2 and TRBJ2-5; D is unclear. This CDR3 has 13 amino acids. V dropped 4 bases and J dropped 7 bases, with 13 bases sitting between them. CDR1 and CDR2 (germline): SNHLY, FYNNEI. The CDR3 DNA is TGTGCCAGCAGTGCTCGGTTGGAAAGGACCCAGTACTTC. It codes for CASSARLERTQYF.

This chain uses TRBV5-1 with TRBJ1-4; TRBD1 aligns across 11 bases. CDR3 length: 14 amino acids. From germline, CDR1 is SGHRS and CDR2 YFSETQ. V gave up 7 bases and J gave up 6 bases; unmatched junction bases: 5. CDR3 nucleotides: TGCGCCAGCTACCCGGGACAGGGGGATGAAAAACTGTTTTTT. This sequence encodes CASYPGQGDEKLFF.

This chain joins TRBV6-5 and TRBJ2-1, with D perhaps assigned TRBD1 or TRBD2 (6 bases each). Germline V gene sequence: CDR1 MNHEY, CDR2 SVGAGI. The CDR3 runs 16 residues. V gave up 0 bases and J gave up 6 bases, with 15 bases separating them. CDR3 residues: CASSYSDWGAVNEQFF. In DNA form, the CDR3 reads TGTGCCAGCAGTTACTCGGATTGGGGGGCGGTCAATGAGCAGTTCTTC.

The rearrangement joins TRBV5-6 to TRBJ1-1, with TRBD1 as a possible D gene (5 bases). The CDR3 has 15 amino acids. From germline, CDR1 is SGHDT and CDR2 YYEEEE. The ends were cut back, 3 bases at V and 1 base at J, with 13 bases in the middle. This CDR3 reads CASSYAGTGNTEAFF. Here the CDR3 DNA reads TGTGCCAGCAGCTACGCCGGGACGGGGAACACTGAAGCTTTCTTT.

The rearrangement uses TRBV4-1 and TRBJ2-3, with 8 positions matching TRBD1. This CDR3 spans 16 amino acids. V lost 4 bases, J lost 2 bases, and 8 bases stayed unmatched. The germline CDR1 and CDR2 sequences are MGHRA and YSYEKL. For the CDR3, the DNA is TGCGCCAGCAGCCCCGACAGGGGATCCCTCACAGATACGCAGTATTTT. It yields the protein CASSPDRGSLTDTQYF.

The J gene is TRBJ2-5, the V gene TRBV6-6; D uncertain. Germline loops: CDR1 MNHNY, CDR2 SVGAGI (reference sequence). The length of the CDR3 is 14 residues. V lost 2 bases, J lost 1 base, and 8 bases lay in between. This chain's CDR3 is CASSYRPSQETQYF. The CDR3 DNA is TGTGCCAGCAGTTACCGGCCCAGCCAAGAGACCCAGTACTTC.